One and the same sample provided the 25 T cell receptor beta chains below, sequenced in a study of vaccination and CD4 T cells after COVID-19. For these TCRs, the target antigens are not known. Sequenced with the Oncomine TCR Beta short-read assay was DNA taken from cultured CD4+ T cells. MiXCR, run by TCRdb on the PCR reads, gives a single entry per CDR3 protein. Seen here are approximately 20,000 distinct CDR3 sequences, approximately 44% observed once, and the top ten hold approximately 2.9%. As for treatment: roughly 11-day PBMC culture with coronavirus spike peptide pools or control peptides (ViraFEST assay). The sample in question was CD4+ T cells from blood, cultured in vitro, obtained after SARS-CoV-2 vaccination. The receptors stem from a human donor who had recovered from COVID-19.

This rearrangement joins TRBV9 to TRBJ2-3; TRBD1 agrees at 9 bases. There are 15 residues in the CDR3. Germline assignment: CDR1 SGDLS and CDR2 YYNGEE. After removal of 4 bases from V and 4 bases from J, the junction contained 7 bases not matched to a gene. The CDR3 is CASSSGTGMADTQYF. CDR3 in DNA: TGTGCCAGCAGCTCCGGGACAGGGATGGCAGATACGCAGTATTTT.

The chain is built from TRBV6-1 and TRBJ1-6; the D gene is possibly TRBD1 (5 bases). The ends were cut back, 6 bases at V and 9 bases at J, with 24 bases in the middle. Germline lookup yields CDR1 MNHNS and CDR2 SASEGT. This CDR3 has 17 amino acids. Here the CDR3 reads CASSPMAGQGRSSPLHF. CDR3 sequence (DNA): TGTGCCAGCAGCCCTATGGCGGGGCAGGGACGGAGTTCACCCCTCCACTTT.

V usage is TRBV6-1 and J usage is TRBJ1-5; TRBD1 might be the D (5 bases). The CDR3 runs 13 residues. The germline CDR1 and CDR2 sequences are MNHNS and SASEGT. Between the trimmed V and J ends, which lost 4 bases and 7 bases, there was a span of 11 bases. Here the CDR3 DNA reads TGTGCCAGCAGTGGTTTGGGGGAACAGCCCCAGCATTTT. The encoded protein is CASSGLGEQPQHF.

V is TRBV29-1 and J is TRBJ2-1; unclear D gene. CDR3 length: 19 residues. Germline V gives CDR1 SQVTM, CDR2 ANQGSEA. Trimming stripped 6 bases from V and 0 bases from J, with 27 bases between. CDR3: CSVVNPSPLQPSSYNEQFF. CDR3 DNA sequence: TGCAGCGTGGTAAACCCCTCCCCCCTCCAGCCCAGCTCCTACAATGAGCAGTTCTTC.

V is TRBV15 and J is TRBJ2-7; weak D call: TRBD2 (6 bases). The CDR3 is made up of 17 amino acids. The V gene's germline CDR1 is LNHNV and CDR2 YYDKDF (reference sequence). Trimming took off 1 base at V and 6 bases at J, with 22 bases between the two ends. As DNA, the CDR3 is TGTGCCACCAGCAGAGCTTCGGGACTCTTTTTGGGTGGCGAGCAGTACTTC. This gives the protein CATSRASGLFLGGEQYF. Full variable domain (missing parts from reference TRBV15 and TRBJ2-7): DAMVIQNPRYQVTQFGKPVTLSCSQTLNHNVMYWYQQKSSQAPKLLFHYYDKDFNNEADTPDNFQSRRPNTSFCFLDIRSPGLGDTAMYLCATSRASGLFLGGEQYFGPGTRLTVT.

This clonotype was observed a few times. The CDR3 region is CSVNPLADTQYF. CDR3 DNA: TGCAGTGTTAATCCACTCGCAGATACGCAGTATTTT. V gene TRBV20-1 combines with J gene TRBJ2-3; D ambiguous. Germline V gene data show CDR1 as DFQATT and CDR2 as SNEGSKA (reference sequence). The CDR3 runs to 12 residues. With 7 bases removed from V and 4 bases from J, the gap between germline ends came to 12 bases.

V usage is TRBV28 and J usage is TRBJ2-7; 7 bases are shared with TRBD1. The CDR3 has 14 amino acids. CDR1 is MDHEN and CDR2 is SYDVKM in the germline V gene. V lost 6 bases to trimming and J lost 4 bases; unmatched junction nucleotides: 9. The DNA of the CDR3 is TGTGCCAGCAGATCAGGGGGACAGCTTTACGAGCAGTACTTC. Protein sequence: CASRSGGQLYEQYF.

The genes are TRBV5-6 and TRBJ1-5, with TRBD1 identical over 9 bases. Germline V CDR1 and CDR2: SGHDT, YYEEEE. V gave up 4 bases and J gave up 7 bases; unmatched junction bases: 9. The CDR3 is 15 amino acids. In DNA form, the CDR3 reads TGTGCCAGCAGCCCCCAGGGGACAGGGAACCAGCCCCAGCATTTT. This translates into CASSPQGTGNQPQHF.

The V call is TRBV28, the J call TRBJ1-4; tentatively, D is TRBD1 (5 bases). In germline, CDR1 is MDHEN, CDR2 SYDVKM. V gave up 2 bases and J gave up 5 bases, with 9 bases separating them. The CDR3 totals 14 residues. The CDR3 sequence is CASSLSRANEKLFF. The CDR3 DNA reads TGTGCCAGCAGTTTAAGCAGGGCAAATGAAAAACTGTTTTTT.

This clonotype was counted between two and nine times. The J gene is TRBJ1-5, the V gene TRBV7-2; possible D gene TRBD1, 6 bases. V was pared by 5 bases and J by 7 bases, with 18 bases between. CDR3 length: 15 amino acids. Germline V CDR1 and CDR2: SGHTA, FQGNSA. This CDR3 reads CASSPSDTGRQPQHF. The DNA for the CDR3 is TGTGCCAGCAGCCCAAGCGACACAGGGAGACAGCCCCAGCATTTT.

The V gene is TRBV6-4, the J gene TRBJ2-3; D tentatively fits TRBD1 or TRBD2 (5 bases each). Germline V gives CDR1 MRHNA, CDR2 SNTAGT. CDR3 length: 13 residues. Trimming cost V 3 bases and J 6 bases, with 10 bases left between them. This chain's CDR3 is CASSEGDGDTQYF. In DNA, the CDR3 is TGTGCCAGCAGTGAGGGGGATGGGGATACGCAGTATTTT.

The chain has TRBV20-1 and TRBJ2-5; 12 bases fit TRBD1. The CDR3 is 14 amino acids. In germline, CDR1 is DFQATT, CDR2 SNEGSKA (reference sequence). V was pared by 1 base and J by 5 bases, with 2 bases of the junction left unmatched. CDR3 protein: CSARGDRGRETQYF. The CDR3 bases are TGCAGTGCTAGAGGGGACAGGGGGCGGGAGACCCAGTACTTC.

The J gene is TRBJ2-1, the V gene TRBV6-2 or TRBV6-3; D might be TRBD2 (6 bases). V was cut by 7 bases and J by 4 bases, with 38 bases left in between. CDR1 and CDR2 from the germline V gene are MNHEY and SVGEGT. The CDR3 consists of 22 residues. Written as DNA, the CDR3 is TGTGCCAGCACCTTTACAGGTAGGGTACTAGCAACTCTAGAAGAGGGATACAATGAGCAGTTCTTC. Protein: CASTFTGRVLATLEEGYNEQFF.

The chain has TRBV6-2 or TRBV6-3 and TRBJ1-5; 7 bases are shared with TRBD1. Germline V lookup: CDR1 MNHEY, CDR2 SVGEGT. Losses at the gene ends were 6 bases for V and 4 bases for J; bases not matched to a gene: 6. The CDR3 loop spans 14 amino acids. The CDR3 sequence: CASSLGQRNQPQHF. CDR3 coding DNA: TGTGCCAGCAGCCTGGGACAGAGGAATCAGCCCCAGCATTTT.

The chain joins TRBV4-1 to TRBJ1-1; D remains unclear. This CDR3 has 11 residues. V was clipped by 8 bases and J by 3 bases, with 7 bases between them. Germline V gives CDR1 MGHRA, CDR2 YSYEKL. CDR3 in DNA: TGCGCCAGCCGACGTGACACTGAAGCTTTCTTT. It specifies CASRRDTEAFF.

This clonotype was found a few times. The gene calls are TRBV20-1 and TRBJ1-2; 8 nucleotides align to TRBD1. After removal of 1 base from V and 7 bases from J, the junction contained 8 bases not matched to a gene. Germline assignment: CDR1 DFQATT and CDR2 SNEGSKA (reference sequence). The CDR3 sequence is 14 residues long. The CDR3 loop reads CSARGDRSPFGYTF. The DNA of the CDR3 is TGCAGTGCTAGAGGGGACAGGTCGCCTTTTGGCTACACCTTC.

This chain links TRBV11-2 with TRBJ1-6, with D tentatively TRBD1 (5 bases). This CDR3 contains 12 residues. The V and J ends lost 1 base and 15 bases respectively, with 10 bases between them. Germline-derived CDR1 and CDR2 are SGHAT and FQNNGV. Here the CDR3 DNA reads TGTGCCAGCAGCTTAGCGTGGGGGAGCCTCCACTTT. This encodes CASSLAWGSLHF.

Of note for this clonotype: In this CDR3 the conserved last residue, phenylalanine or tryptophan, is missing, so a read error is likely. This rearrangement joins TRBV28 to TRBJ2-7; 11 bases are a match to TRBD1. The germline gives CDR1 MDHEN, CDR2 SYDVKM. The CDR3 is made up of 14 amino acids. J gave up 6 bases and V 4 bases, and 5 bases lay outside the gene matches. The CDR3 nucleotides are TGTGCCAGCAGTTCCGGGACAGGGGGAGGCGAGCAGTACTTA. Residues: CASSSGTGGGEQYL.

This clonotype has a handful of counts. V and J are TRBV6-1 and TRBJ2-7; TRBD1 is a possible D gene (6 bases). The CDR3 runs 15 residues. Germline CDR1 is MNHNS and CDR2 is SASEGT. With 5 bases removed from V and 3 bases from J, the gap between germline ends came to 17 bases. CDR3 residues: CASSLSHRALYEQYF. In nucleotides, the CDR3 is TGTGCCAGCAGTCTATCCCACAGGGCCCTCTACGAGCAGTACTTC.

The chain couples TRBV7-2 to TRBJ2-3; 10 nucleotides agree with TRBD2. Germline loops: CDR1 SGHTA, CDR2 FQGNSA. The CDR3 is 15 residues long. With 4 bases clipped from V and 1 base from J, the junction kept 2 bases outside the gene matches. The CDR3 bases are TGTGCCAGCAGCTCGGGGACTAGCGGCACAGATACGCAGTATTTT. It yields the protein CASSSGTSGTDTQYF. Full variable domain (remainder filled in from reference TRBV7-2 and TRBJ2-3): GAGVSQSPSNKVTEKGKDVELRCDPISGHTALYWYRQSLGQGLEFLIYFQGNSAPDKSGLPSDRFSAERTGGSVSTLTIQRTQQEDSAVYLCASSSGTSGTDTQYFGPGTRLTVL.

This clonotype was seen a handful of times. The chain is built from TRBV20-1 and TRBJ2-5; a possible D gene is TRBD1 (5 bases). Germline V gene sequence: CDR1 DFQATT, CDR2 SNEGSKA (reference sequence). The V end lost 3 bases, the J end lost 5 bases, and 16 bases lay between the germline ends. The CDR3 extends over 14 amino acids. CDR3 amino acids: CSASLRQGGETQYF. In DNA form, the CDR3 reads TGCAGTGCTAGCCTGCGCCAGGGTGGGGAGACCCAGTACTTC.

This clonotype was seen more than once but under ten times. The CDR3 DNA reads TGTGCCACCCGGACTAACTATGGCTACACCTTC. Translation: CATRTNYGYTF. V usage is TRBV19 and J usage is TRBJ1-2, with D unclear. Between the trimmed V and J ends, which lost 10 bases and 0 bases, there was a span of 6 bases. Germline CDR1 LNHDA, CDR2 SQIVND (reference sequence). The length of the CDR3 is 11 residues. The complete variable domain, with remaining parts taken from reference TRBV19 and TRBJ1-2, reads DGGITQSPKYLFRKEGQNVTLSCEQNLNHDAMYWYRQDPGQGLRLIYYSQIVNDFQKGDIAEGYSVSREKKESFPLTVTSAQKNPTAFYLCATRTNYGYTFGSGTRLTVV.

This clonotype occurred a few times. The gene calls are TRBV19 and TRBJ2-7, with TRBD1 identical over 7 bases. CDR1 is LNHDA, CDR2 SQIVND, per germline (reference sequence). With V trimmed by 6 bases and J by 3 bases, 11 bases remained unmatched. The CDR3 extends over 15 amino acids. The CDR3 sequence: CASRGFSRQGYEQYF. The CDR3, as DNA: TGTGCCAGTAGAGGTTTTTCGCGACAGGGCTACGAGCAGTACTTC.

This clonotype was observed a handful of times. V gene TRBV6-2 or TRBV6-3 combines with J gene TRBJ1-2; D is unresolved. Germline loops: CDR1 MNHEY, CDR2 SVGEGT. CDR3 size: 14 residues. V lost 0 bases and J 2 bases, leaving 7 bases between the germline ends. Written as DNA, the CDR3 is TGTGCCAGCAGTTACTCGGGCAGGAACTATGGCTACACCTTC. It yields the protein CASSYSGRNYGYTF.

V gene TRBV27 combines with J gene TRBJ1-2; no reliable D call. From germline, CDR1 is MNHEY and CDR2 SMNVEV (reference sequence). The CDR3 is made up of 12 amino acids. V was shortened by 4 bases and J by 7 bases, with 10 bases between the two germline ends. Written as DNA, the CDR3 is TGTGCCAGCAGTTCCTTGACGGGTGGCTACACCTTC. Protein: CASSSLTGGYTF.